This TCR beta chain is drawn from a study of breast tumors, draining lymph nodes, adjacent tissues. Axillary draining lymph nodes of breast cancer patients supplied the node samples. The sample holds many counts of this clonotype. The antigen is undetermined. TCRdb analysed the multiplex PCR reads with MiXCR anew, one entry per CDR3 protein. The repertoire includes approximately 250,000 distinct CDR3 sequences, about 34% of them detected once, and 3% to 4.5% sits in the top ten. The CDR3 is made up of 14 amino acids. J was trimmed by 4 bases and V by 5 bases; bases with no gene match: 5. Germline V gene sequence: CDR1 LNHDA, CDR2 SQIVND (reference sequence). General study results and limits: Most tumor T cells seemingly derive from lymph node, then expand in tumor. Luminal-like breast cancer showed significantly higher tumor–nontumor repertoire similarity than basal-like. Tumor repertoires ranked between lymph nodes and nontumor tissue in diversity, with V and J gene preferences.

This TCR derives from a female donor with breast cancer. Some clones in this sample may be carry-over from other donors' samples. The genes are TRBV19 and TRBJ1-2; 9 bases line up with TRBD1. Sequencing input: axillary lymph node tissue. In DNA, the CDR3 is TGTGCCAGTAGTTCCGGGACAGGGATCTATGGCTACACCTTC. Encoded protein: CASSSGTGIYGYTF.